What follows describes a single T cell receptor beta chain. This sample is part of a study of OX40 agonist ivuxolimab in advanced cancers. Data came from immunoSEQ multiplex PCR; TCRdb stores just in-frame clones and leaves some out. The table has some 43,000 clones, about 90% seen once. Between the trimmed V and J ends, which lost 5 bases and 0 bases, there was a span of 11 bases. CDR3 length: 15 amino acids. Germline V gene sequence: CDR1 SEHNR, CDR2 FQNEAQ (reference sequence). This clonotype originated in an adult with an advanced solid tumor such as melanoma, head and neck, liver or kidney cancer. The sample here was CD4+ or CD8+ T cells sorted from blood, taken in a trial of the OX40 agonist ivuxolimab. This chain links TRBV7-9 with TRBJ1-3; D remains ambiguous. The CDR3 nucleotides read TGTGCCAGCAGCCCTAGTGCCGTCTCTGGAAACACCATATATTTT. Its translation: CASSPSAVSGNTIYF.